In this sample, the clone carrying this T cell receptor beta chain turned up once. Its specificity is unknown. This CDR3 comprises 11 residues. The germline gives CDR1 DFQATT, CDR2 SNEGSKA (reference sequence). The V end lost 1 base, the J end lost 5 bases, and 5 bases lay between the germline ends. The naive CD8 subset, CD45RO-negative cells positively selected for CCR7, excluded terminally differentiated effector memory CD45RA+ cells. The donors, all of them Caucasian adults, lived in Nashville, Tennessee. The data were produced by immunoSEQ multiplex PCR, yet TCRdb's version contains in-frame clones alone and is incomplete. Of fewer than 850,000 clones in the sample, 90% to 97% were seen once. The data were taken from a study of shared clonotypes between healthy human individuals. General study results and limits: Of the naive CD4 clonotypes, roughly 5% were shared across a few donors. Generally, naive subsets (rather than memory subsets) showed larger estimated richness. It was the non-shared clonotypes that had lower generation probabilities than clonotypes shared by all four donors.

The clonotype was recovered from a man aged 25-45 years in good health. The sample taken for sequencing was naive CD8+ T cells sorted from blood. V gene TRBV20-1 combines with J gene TRBJ2-5; D remains ambiguous. CDR3: CSARGAETQYF. The CDR3 coding sequence is TGCAGTGCTAGAGGGGCGGAGACCCAGTACTTC.